A few counts support the clone carrying this T cell receptor beta chain. The sample is drawn from a study of blood T cell repertoires in COVID-19. On the study more broadly: Acute and convalescent COVID-19 specimens originated in the United States, Italy and Spain. Nucleic acid was either cDNA or gDNA, and it came from T cells, B-cell-depleted T cells, or PBMCs.

CDR1 is SGHTA, CDR2 FQGNSA, per germline. The CDR3 has 16 residues. The V and J ends lost 5 bases and 2 bases, in that order; junction bases with no gene match: 3. TCRdb's table, derived via immunoSEQ multiplex PCR, lists solely in-frame clones and lacks some. The data hold more than 80,000 clones, with 60% to 80% observed a single time. The chain links TRBV7-2 to TRBJ2-6; 10 bases align to TRBD1. The TCR comes from a human donor with acute or convalescent COVID-19. The donor label of this sample is uncertain. Input material: peripheral blood. CDR3 region: CASSRTGGAGANVLTF. The CDR3 nucleotides are TGTGCCAGCAGCCGGACAGGGGGTGCTGGGGCCAACGTCCTGACTTTC.